This T cell receptor beta chain was captured by sequencing in a study of T-cell memory formation after mild COVID-19. Findings of the study overall: Clones which contracted sat mainly in CM and EM if CD4+, and in EMRA if CD8+.

It was 5'RACE with constant-segment primers that produced the TCR alpha and TCR beta cDNA libraries, which carried sample barcodes and UMIs. TCRdb reprocessed the 5' RACE reads via MiXCR and lists one record per CDR3 protein. Here the sample spans 350,000 to 500,000 distinct CDR3 sequences, under 20% being singletons. This clonotype was counted between two and nine times. Its antigen remains unknown. The sequencing input was PBMCs or a T cell subset sorted from them (not recorded which). The receptor was derived from a man younger than 35 who had mild COVID-19 (a few samples of this study predate the infection). Cell type and time point are not known.

CDR3 amino acids: CATSRFGGPYQETQYF. The CDR3 DNA sequence: TGTGCCACCAGCAGATTCGGGGGGCCGTACCAAGAGACCCAGTACTTC. The rearrangement uses TRBV15 and TRBJ2-5, with D possibly TRBD2 on 7 matching bases. V was clipped by 2 bases and J by 0 bases, with 13 bases between them. The CDR3 consists of 16 residues. Germline V gives CDR1 LNHNV, CDR2 YYDKDF (reference sequence).